These 26 T cell receptor beta chains share one sample of origin, sequenced in a study of human thymus T cells. Assay: immunoSEQ multiplex PCR; the TCRdb copy retains only in-frame clones and omits some. The table has about 60,000 clones, 90% to 95% seen once; the top ten hold 5.5% to 7%. Sequencing used blood. The source is a boy in the first two years of life with a congenital heart defect but otherwise immunologically healthy.

The chain has TRBV7-2 and TRBJ2-3; D is uncertain. CDR1 and CDR2 (germline): SGHTA, FQGNSA. V gave up 3 bases and J gave up 4 bases, with 5 bases separating them. The CDR3 runs to 12 residues. CDR3 bases: TGTGCCAGCAGCTTTCTAGCAGATACGCAGTATTTT. It is translated as CASSFLADTQYF.

With regard to this clone: The identical CDR3 is also encoded by other nucleotide sequences in the sample. The rearrangement uses TRBV5-1 and TRBJ1-2; D remains unclear. CDR3 length: 13 amino acids. Germline V gene data show CDR1 as SGHRS and CDR2 as YFSETQ. V was clipped by 1 base and J by 2 bases, with 6 bases between them. The CDR3 spells CASSLRQNYGYTF. The CDR3 nucleotides read TGCGCCAGCAGCTTGAGACAAAACTATGGCTACACCTTC.

J is TRBJ2-3 and V is TRBV4-2, with D possibly being TRBD2 (7 bases). The CDR3 consists of 14 residues. Germline assignment: CDR1 LGHNA and CDR2 YNFKEQ. The V gene lost 8 bases and the J gene lost 2 bases, with 14 bases spanning the gap. CDR3 sequence reads: CASSGGPPTDTQYF. In nucleotides, the CDR3 is TGTGCCAGCTCCGGGGGGCCTCCCACAGATACGCAGTATTTT.

This clone has just one count. The V gene is TRBV7-2, the J gene TRBJ1-1; D might be TRBD1 (6 bases). CDR1 and CDR2 (germline): SGHTA, FQGNSA. This CDR3 region has 14 residues. Trimming removed 1 base at V and 8 bases at J, with 14 bases between. CDR3 DNA: TGTGCCAGCAGCTTAGTCCCCTTCGGGGGCGAAGCTTTCTTT. Protein sequence: CASSLVPFGGEAFF.

The V call is TRBV5-1, the J call TRBJ2-1; the match to TRBD2 covers 8 bases. The CDR3 has 16 residues. V lost 5 bases to trimming and J lost 2 bases; unmatched junction nucleotides: 9. In germline, CDR1 is SGHRS, CDR2 YFSETQ. The CDR3 sequence: CASRVSGGQTYNEQFF. CDR3 in DNA: TGCGCCAGCAGGGTAAGCGGGGGCCAGACCTACAATGAGCAGTTCTTC. Complete variable domain (other parts from reference TRBV5-1 and TRBJ2-1): KAGVTQTPRYLIKTRGQQVTLSCSPISGHRSVSWYQQTPGQGLQFLFEYFSETQRNKGNFPGRFSGRQFSNSRSEMNVSTLELGDSALYLCASRVSGGQTYNEQFFGPGTRLTVL.

The chain couples TRBV28 to TRBJ1-3; D gene unclear. CDR1 and CDR2 (germline): MDHEN, SYDVKM. The length of the CDR3 is 14 residues. V shed 6 bases and J shed 1 base, with 10 bases lying between them. The CDR3 DNA sequence: TGTGCCAGCAGAATAGGAGGTTCTGGAAACACCATATATTTT. Protein sequence: CASRIGGSGNTIYF.

The chain recombines TRBV11-3 with TRBJ2-3; 9 nucleotides agree with TRBD2. The J segment lost 7 bases and the V segment lost 5 bases, leaving 7 bases of the junction unmatched. Germline V CDR1 and CDR2: SGHNT, YENEEA. This CDR3 comprises 14 residues. The CDR3 here is CASSPAGGLNTQYF. In nucleotides, the CDR3 is TGTGCCAGCAGCCCAGCGGGAGGTTTAAATACGCAGTATTTT.

The chain is built from TRBV7-2 and TRBJ2-1; TRBD2 is a possible D gene (6 bases). Germline lookup yields CDR1 SGHTA and CDR2 FQGNSA. The V and J ends lost 2 bases and 12 bases respectively, with 11 bases between them. The CDR3 consists of 12 residues. The CDR3 sequence: CASSLQSGRQFF. The CDR3 DNA reads TGTGCCAGCAGCTTACAGTCCGGGAGGCAGTTCTTC.

This chain joins TRBV29-1 and TRBJ2-7; 7 bases align to TRBD1. The V gene's germline CDR1 is SQVTM and CDR2 ANQGSEA. The CDR3 is 16 amino acids. V lost 4 bases and J lost 1; bases outside the gene matches: 13. The DNA of the CDR3 is TGCAGCGTTGGACAGGGCCATCCTCCCCCTTCCTACGAGCAGTACTTC. Translated, it gives CSVGQGHPPPSYEQYF.

CDR3 nucleotides: TGCGCCAGCAGTGAACAGGGTGGGCTGGGGCAGTACTTC. Its protein product is CASSEQGGLGQYF. The chain couples TRBV10-2 to TRBJ2-7; a weak D match, TRBD1 (6 bases). V was trimmed by 3 bases and J by 9 bases, leaving 15 bases between them. This CDR3 is 13 amino acids long. Germline CDR1 and CDR2: WSHSY and SAAADI.

V usage is TRBV30 and J usage is TRBJ2-7; D perhaps matches TRBD2 (5 bases). The CDR3 is made up of 12 amino acids. Germline CDR1 GTSNPN, CDR2 SVGIG (reference sequence). The V end was cut by 7 bases, the J end by 2 bases, with 12 bases between. The CDR3 DNA is TGTGCCTCGGAGGCACCCCCCTACGAGCAGTACTTC. As protein: CASEAPPYEQYF. Supplemented by reference TRBV30 and TRBJ2-7, the full variable domain reads SQTIHQWPATLVQPVGSPLSLECTVEGTSNPNLYWYRQAAGRGLQLLFYSVGIGQISSEVPQNLSASRPQDRQFILSSKKLLLSDSGFYLCASEAPPYEQYFGPGTRLTVT.

The chain links TRBV9 to TRBJ2-1; 7 bases line up with TRBD1. The J segment lost 4 bases and the V segment lost 0 bases, leaving 7 bases of the junction unmatched. The germline CDR1 and CDR2 sequences are SGDLS and YYNGEE. This CDR3 has 16 amino acids. CDR3 DNA sequence: TGTGCCAGCAGCGTAGAAAATTCAGGGGGATACAATGAGCAGTTCTTC. Translating it yields CASSVENSGGYNEQFF.

This chain joins TRBV7-2 and TRBJ1-3; D is possibly TRBD1 (5 bases). Per germline, CDR1 SGHTA and CDR2 FQGNSA. Deletions cut 0 bases from V and 11 bases from J, with 14 bases between. CDR3 length equals 14 residues. CDR3 DNA: TGTGCCAGCAGCTTAGCCCGGTGGCAGGGTGCCATATATTTT. Translating it yields CASSLARWQGAIYF.

The chain combines TRBV6-1 with TRBJ1-5, with TRBD1 matching over 8 bases. V lost 2 bases, J lost 2 bases, and 5 bases stayed unmatched. The CDR3 loop spans 16 amino acids. CDR1 is MNHNS, CDR2 SASEGT, per germline. This CDR3 reads CASSEFLGQGNQPQHF. The CDR3 region has the DNA TGTGCCAGCAGTGAATTTTTGGGACAGGGCAATCAGCCCCAGCATTTT.

The chain carries TRBV5-6 and TRBJ2-7; TRBD2 is a possible D gene (5 bases). This CDR3 has 16 amino acids. The V end lost 0 bases, the J end lost 0 bases, and 13 bases lay between the germline ends. CDR1 is SGHDT, CDR2 YYEEEE, per germline. Written as DNA, the CDR3 is TGTGCCAGCAGCTTGGCCCTAGCAGAGGCCTCCTACGAGCAGTACTTC. This sequence encodes CASSLALAEASYEQYF. The full variable domain, in which reference TRBV5-6 and TRBJ2-7 provide the parts outside the CDR3, is DAGVTQSPTHLIKTRGQQVTLRCSPKSGHDTVSWYQQALGQGPQFIFQYYEEEERQRGNFPDRFSGHQFPNYSSELNVNALLLGDSALYLCASSLALAEASYEQYFGPGTRLTVT.

The rearrangement joins TRBV30 to TRBJ1-1; D is ambiguous. Trimming shortened V by 3 bases and J by 3 bases, and 8 bases separated the two germline ends. The CDR3 extends over 12 amino acids. The germline V gene has CDR1 GTSNPN and CDR2 SVGIG (reference sequence). The CDR3 region is CAWSLDDTEAFF. CDR3 DNA: TGTGCCTGGAGCTTGGACGACACTGAAGCTTTCTTT.

J is TRBJ1-4 and V is TRBV27; D unclear. From germline, CDR1 is MNHEY and CDR2 SMNVEV (reference sequence). This CDR3 is 15 amino acids long. V was pared by 0 bases and J by 8 bases, with 13 bases between. The CDR3 nucleotides are TGTGCCAGCAGTTTATCGTGGAGGGTAGGAGAAAAACTGTTTTTT. Translated, it gives CASSLSWRVGEKLFF.

V usage is TRBV9 and J usage is TRBJ2-1; D unclear. The CDR3 spans 15 residues. V was trimmed by 4 bases and J by 0 bases, leaving 11 bases between them. CDR1 SGDLS and CDR2 YYNGEE come from the germline V gene. This chain's CDR3 is CASSPWILSYNEQFF. The DNA of the CDR3 is TGTGCCAGCAGCCCCTGGATCCTCTCCTACAATGAGCAGTTCTTC.

The J gene is TRBJ2-3, the V gene TRBV11-3; D remains unclear. This CDR3 region has 15 residues. Germline V gene data show CDR1 as SGHNT and CDR2 as YENEEA. The V end lost 0 bases, the J end lost 2 bases, and 9 bases lay between the germline ends. In DNA, the CDR3 is TGTGCCAGCAGCTTAGATCCCGGCAACACAGATACGCAGTATTTT. It yields the protein CASSLDPGNTDTQYF.

The chain combines TRBV6-5 with TRBJ2-6; D is perhaps TRBD1 (6 bases). CDR3 length equals 16 residues. Trimming left V 0 bases short and J 1 base short, with 7 bases between. Germline values: CDR1 MNHEY, CDR2 SVGAGI. The DNA of the CDR3 is TGTGCCAGCAGTTACTCGGGGACATCTGGGGCCAACGTCCTGACTTTC. This sequence encodes CASSYSGTSGANVLTF.

This chain's CDR3 is CASSARIGNTEAFF. CDR3 DNA: TGTGCCAGTAGTGCCCGTATCGGGAACACTGAAGCTTTCTTT. The chain recombines TRBV19 with TRBJ1-1; D is undetermined. The CDR3 sequence is 14 residues long. The V gene lost 5 bases and the J gene lost 1 base, with 11 bases spanning the gap. Germline V lookup: CDR1 LNHDA, CDR2 SQIVND (reference sequence).

The chain recombines TRBV28 with TRBJ2-7; 8 positions match TRBD1. This CDR3 comprises 16 residues. J was trimmed by 4 bases and V by 6 bases; bases with no gene match: 14. Germline CDR1 and CDR2: MDHEN and SYDVKM. The CDR3 nucleotides read TGTGCCAGCAGATTTGGAAGGACAGGGAACCAATACGAGCAGTACTTC. Translation: CASRFGRTGNQYEQYF. The whole variable domain, remainder taken from reference TRBV28 and TRBJ2-7, is DVKVTQSSRYLVKRTGEKVFLECVQDMDHENMFWYRQDPGLGLRLIYFSYDVKMKEKGDIPEGYSVSREKKERFSLILESASTNQTSMYLCASRFGRTGNQYEQYFGPGTRLTVT.

The gene calls are TRBV5-1 and TRBJ2-2; the D call may be TRBD1 or TRBD2 (5 bases each). V was pared by 2 bases and J by 2 bases, with 7 bases between. This CDR3 region has 14 residues. Germline lookup yields CDR1 SGHRS and CDR2 YFSETQ. The CDR3 DNA sequence: TGCGCCAGCAGCTTCCGGGACAACACCGGGGAGCTGTTTTTT. Its translation is CASSFRDNTGELFF.

This sequence joins TRBV11-2 and TRBJ2-7; TRBD1 might be the D (8 bases). Germline CDR1 and CDR2: SGHAT and FQNNGV. Deletions cut 3 bases from V and 5 bases from J, with 14 bases between. The CDR3 covers 14 residues. CDR3: CASSFLADRDEQYF. CDR3 sequence (DNA): TGTGCCAGCAGCTTCCTAGCGGACAGGGACGAGCAGTACTTC.

The CDR3 DNA sequence: TGTGCCAGCAGCTTAGATCGGGCTAGCGGGTCGCAAGAGACCCAGTACTTC. Translating gives CASSLDRASGSQETQYF. The chain employs TRBV11-2 and TRBJ2-5; 8 bases align to TRBD2. The V gene's germline CDR1 is SGHAT and CDR2 FQNNGV. The junction had 8 bases not matched to a gene; V was cut back by 0 bases and J by 2 bases. The CDR3 extends over 17 amino acids.

This chain joins TRBV29-1 and TRBJ2-5; TRBD1 aligns across 8 bases. Losses at the gene ends were 7 bases for V and 2 bases for J; bases not matched to a gene: 6. The germline V gene encodes CDR1 SQVTM and CDR2 ANQGSEA. This CDR3 region has 13 residues. The CDR3 here is CSAKRTGQETQYF. The CDR3 coding sequence is TGCAGCGCCAAAAGGACAGGGCAAGAGACCCAGTACTTC.